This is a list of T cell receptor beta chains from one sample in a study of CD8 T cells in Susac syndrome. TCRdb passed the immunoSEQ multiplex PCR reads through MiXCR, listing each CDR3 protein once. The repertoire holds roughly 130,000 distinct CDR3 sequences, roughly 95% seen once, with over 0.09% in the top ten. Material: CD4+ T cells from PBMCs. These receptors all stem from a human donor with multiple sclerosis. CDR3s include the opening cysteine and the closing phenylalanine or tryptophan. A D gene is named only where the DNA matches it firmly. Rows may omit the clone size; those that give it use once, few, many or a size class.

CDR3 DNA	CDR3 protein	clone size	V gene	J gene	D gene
TGTGCCACTCACCGGGGGTTGAACACTGAAGCTTTCTTT	CATHRGLNTEAFF	-	TRBV6-5	TRBJ1-1	-
TGTGCCAGCAGACTGGGACAGCGGATGAACACTGAAGCTTTCTTT	CASRLGQRMNTEAFF	-	TRBV28	TRBJ1-1	TRBD1
TGCAGCGTTGGGGACATCTACGAGCAGTACTTC	CSVGDIYEQYF	-	TRBV29-1	TRBJ2-7	-
TGTGCCAGCAGTCCCTGGACTAGCGTAAACACAGATACGCAGTATTTT	CASSPWTSVNTDTQYF	-	TRBV3-1	TRBJ2-3	TRBD2
TGTGCCAGCACCCGGACAGGGGGACACAATCAGCCCCAGCATTTT	CASTRTGGHNQPQHF	-	TRBV12-3/TRBV12-4	TRBJ1-5	TRBD1
TGTGCCAGCAGTGAAGAGGGGGCGGCCCTAGCCAAAAACATTCAGTACTTC	CASSEEGAALAKNIQYF	-	TRBV25-1	TRBJ2-4	TRBD1
TGTGCCAGCAGCCAAGACCCCGGCAGCCCCATTGAAGCTTTCTTT	CASSQDPGSPIEAFF	-	TRBV3-1	TRBJ1-1	-
TGTGAGATGGGAGAGCAGTTCTTC	CEMGEQFF	once	TRBV12-3/TRBV12-4	TRBJ2-1	-
TGTGCCAGCAGCCTGGGACAGAGTAATGAAAAACTGTTTTTT	CASSLGQSNEKLFF	-	TRBV9	TRBJ1-4	TRBD1
TGTGCCAGCAGGGGACCGGGACTAGGGGGGACCCAGTACTTC	CASRGPGLGGTQYF	-	TRBV25-1	TRBJ2-5	TRBD2
TGCAGTGCTAGAGGGGAAGTGGGGCGCGGGGAGCTGTTTTTT	CSARGEVGRGELFF	-	TRBV20-1	TRBJ2-2	-
TGTGCCAGCATCCAAGGACTAGCGGTCGGAGAGACCCAGTACTTC	CASIQGLAVGETQYF	-	TRBV12-3/TRBV12-4	TRBJ2-5	TRBD2
TGCAGTGCCCAGAGGGGGGGCGGATATCAGCCCCAGCATTTT	CSAQRGGGYQPQHF	-	TRBV20-1	TRBJ1-5	-
TGCAGTGCTAGAATGGTGGAGCGTTATAGCAATCAGCCCCAGCATTTT	CSARMVERYSNQPQHF	-	TRBV20-1	TRBJ1-5	-
TGCAGTGCTAGAGATCCCAGGGCTGGGGCCAACGTCCTGACTTTC	CSARDPRAGANVLTF	-	TRBV20-1	TRBJ2-6	-
TGTGCCAGCCTGGGTGGGGCCGGCTATGGCTACACCTTC	CASLGGAGYGYTF	-	TRBV6-2/TRBV6-3	TRBJ1-2	-
TGTGCCAGCACCACGAGCAGGGAACTCTACGAGCAGTACTTC	CASTTSRELYEQYF	-	TRBV6-5	TRBJ2-7	-
TGTGCCAGCAGCTCAGAGGGACTAGCGGGGGCCCTCCTGGTCTTC	CASSSEGLAGALLVF	-	TRBV7-3	TRBJ2-1	TRBD2
TGTGCCAGCAGTTTAGTTGGGCAGGGCTACACCTTC	CASSLVGQGYTF	-	TRBV12-3/TRBV12-4	TRBJ1-2	-
TGTGCCAGCAGTTTATTCAGTCGGGCAGGTCAAGAGACCCAGTACTTC	CASSLFSRAGQETQYF	-	TRBV27	TRBJ2-5	-
TGTGCCACCAGAGGACCTGGTCGGAATGAGCAGTTCTTC	CATRGPGRNEQFF	-	TRBV15	TRBJ2-1	-
TGCAGTGCTAGGTCGGGGGGAAACAATCAGCCCCAGCATTTT	CSARSGGNNQPQHF	-	TRBV20-1	TRBJ1-5	-
TGTGCCAGCAGCTCAGCACCCACAGGGAACGGTGAGCAGTTCTTC	CASSSAPTGNGEQFF	-	TRBV7-7	TRBJ2-1	-
TGCAGTGTTCCCCGCGGACCCGGGGAGCTGTTTTTT	CSVPRGPGELFF	-	TRBV20-1	TRBJ2-2	-
TGTGCCAGCAGTCACTCCCAGGGGGAAGCTTTCTTT	CASSHSQGEAFF	few	TRBV7-2	TRBJ1-1	-
TGTGCCATTTACAGAGGGGGCGAGCAGTACTTC	CAIYRGGEQYF	once	TRBV2	TRBJ2-7	-
TGTGCCACAAACAGGGGACGCCAAGAGACCCAGTACTTC	CATNRGRQETQYF	-	TRBV3-1	TRBJ2-5	TRBD1
TGTGCCAGCAGTCCTCGTTCCTCTGGAAACACCATATATTTT	CASSPRSSGNTIYF	-	TRBV27	TRBJ1-3	-
TGTGCCAGCAGCGTAGGAGGGCAGGGCCACTATGGCTACACCTTC	CASSVGGQGHYGYTF	-	TRBV9	TRBJ1-2	-
TGCGCCAGCAGCTTGGACAGGGGAATAGGAAACCGCATACGGAACACTGAAGCTTTCTTT	CASSLDRGIGNRIRNTEAFF	-	TRBV5-1	TRBJ1-1	TRBD1
TGTGCCAGCAGTAGAGACGGGACATCTCCTGGCTACACCTTC	CASSRDGTSPGYTF	-	TRBV2	TRBJ1-2	-
TGTGCCAGCAGCTCCACCGGGGGTAACAATCAGCCCCAGCATTTT	CASSSTGGNNQPQHF	-	TRBV7-2	TRBJ1-5	-
TGTGCCACCAGTGATGCCCGACAGGCGAACACTGAAGCTTTCTTT	CATSDARQANTEAFF	-	TRBV24-1	TRBJ1-1	-
TGCAGTGTTCTAGCCGCTGTCCAAGAGACCCAGTACTTC	CSVLAAVQETQYF	-	TRBV20-1	TRBJ2-5	-
TGTGCCAGCAGTTTCAGTCCCTGGGCCTCAAGCTCCTACGAGCAGTACTTC	CASSFSPWASSSYEQYF	-	TRBV28	TRBJ2-7	-
TGCGCCAGCAGCCCCGGGACTCAACGGGCTCTCTCCGAGCAGTACTTC	CASSPGTQRALSEQYF	-	TRBV23-1	TRBJ2-7	-
TGTGCCAGCAGTACTTCCGGGACTAGCGGTTCCTACGAGCAGTACTTC	CASSTSGTSGSYEQYF	-	TRBV27	TRBJ2-7	TRBD2
TGTGCCAGCAGAAAAACCGGACAGGGGGCGTATCAGCCCCAGCATTTT	CASRKTGQGAYQPQHF	-	TRBV6-1	TRBJ1-5	TRBD1
TGTGCCACCAGCAGCCGTAAAGGTAGCGGGGGCCGTATACAATATGAGCAGTTCTTC	CATSSRKGSGGRIQYEQFF	-	TRBV15	TRBJ2-1	TRBD2
TGTGCCAGCAGTTACGGTGGCGGGGGCTCCTACGAGCAGTACTTC	CASSYGGGGSYEQYF	-	TRBV6-2/TRBV6-3	TRBJ2-7	TRBD2
TGTGCCAGCAGCCTTGGGACAGCGAGCTACACCTTC	CASSLGTASYTF	-	TRBV5-6	TRBJ1-2	TRBD1
TGCAGCGGGGGACAGGGGATTTACGAGCAGTACTTC	CSGGQGIYEQYF	-	TRBV29-1	TRBJ2-7	TRBD1
TGCGCCAGCAGCTTGGCCAGGGGAGGGAATGAGCAGTTCTTC	CASSLARGGNEQFF	-	TRBV5-1	TRBJ2-1	-
TGTGCCAGCTCACACTCTTCAGGGGAGACTGAAGCTTTCTTT	CASSHSSGETEAFF	-	TRBV18	TRBJ1-1	-
TGCAGTGCTCCGGGCGTGGGAGGGATTTCAGGGCAGTTCTTC	CSAPGVGGISGQFF	-	TRBV20-1	TRBJ2-1	TRBD2
TGTGCCTGGTCGACAGGGGGGAATCAGCCCCAGCATTTT	CAWSTGGNQPQHF	-	TRBV30	TRBJ1-5	TRBD1
TGTGCCAGCAGGATCCCGGGGACAGGGGGCGCCTATGGCTACACCTTC	CASRIPGTGGAYGYTF	-	TRBV12-3/TRBV12-4	TRBJ1-2	TRBD1
TGCAGTGCTAGTTGGAGCGGGAGGGCCAAAAAGACCCAGTACTTC	CSASWSGRAKKTQYF	once	TRBV20-1	TRBJ2-5	TRBD2
TGCAGTGCTAGAGTGGGGACAGGTAGCAATCAGCCCCAGCATTTT	CSARVGTGSNQPQHF	once	TRBV20-1	TRBJ1-5	TRBD1
TGTGCCAGCAGCTTAGAAGTTGGACAGATCCAAGAGACCCAGTACTTC	CASSLEVGQIQETQYF	-	TRBV7-2	TRBJ2-5	-
TGTGCCAGCAGCTTAGCGCAGGGGGGCACAGATACGCAGTATTTT	CASSLAQGGTDTQYF	-	TRBV7-2	TRBJ2-3	TRBD1
TGTGCCAGCAGCTTGGATTCTGGGGCCAACGTCCTGACTTTC	CASSLDSGANVLTF	-	TRBV7-2	TRBJ2-6	-
TGTGCCAGCAGCGCCGAGAGGGCGGGGGATACGCAGTATTTT	CASSAERAGDTQYF	-	TRBV13	TRBJ2-3	-